These T cell receptor beta chains were read from a single sample in a study of early T cells in non-severe SARS-CoV-2 infection. TCRdb processed the 5' RACE reads anew with MiXCR; each CDR3 protein has one entry. In the table there are roughly 66,000 distinct CDR3 sequences, over 8% of which are singletons. Sequencing was performed on whole blood. The receptors were gathered from an adult who was a healthcare worker with PCR-confirmed SARS-CoV-2 infection or an uninfected control (not recorded which). Both conserved end residues are part of each CDR3. Each record gives: J gene, V gene, CDR3 protein.

j_call: TRBJ2-5
v_call: TRBV7-3
cdr3_aa: CASSPTGLQETQYF

j_call: TRBJ2-7
v_call: TRBV30
cdr3_aa: CAWNARGYEQYF

j_call: TRBJ2-7
v_call: TRBV4-2
cdr3_aa: CASSQDVEVYEQYF

j_call: TRBJ1-3
v_call: TRBV10-1
cdr3_aa: CASRPAGTTRSGNTIYF

j_call: TRBJ2-1
v_call: TRBV4-3
cdr3_aa: CASSHGTSGSYNEQFF

j_call: TRBJ2-1
v_call: TRBV24-1
cdr3_aa: CATSDPGRERGNEQFF

j_call: TRBJ1-2
v_call: TRBV14
cdr3_aa: CASSGQGPTNYGYTF

j_call: TRBJ2-5
v_call: TRBV7-7
cdr3_aa: CASSFPRGGGPETQYF

j_call: TRBJ2-1
v_call: TRBV20-1
cdr3_aa: CSASREGSYNEQFF

j_call: TRBJ2-1
v_call: TRBV7-3
cdr3_aa: CASSLIGTSGKNEQFF

j_call: TRBJ1-1
v_call: TRBV27
cdr3_aa: CASSPQGAEAFF

j_call: TRBJ2-7
v_call: TRBV19
cdr3_aa: CASSPRVGLNSFYEQYF

j_call: TRBJ2-4
v_call: TRBV5-4
cdr3_aa: CASSPAGNRENIQYF

j_call: TRBJ2-7
v_call: TRBV7-3
cdr3_aa: CASSLNRFYEQYF

j_call: TRBJ2-3
v_call: TRBV20-1
cdr3_aa: CSAKQGPTSTDTQYF

j_call: TRBJ1-4
v_call: TRBV9
cdr3_aa: CASSVEGGSEKLFF

j_call: TRBJ2-3
v_call: TRBV28
cdr3_aa: CASSSQGSGTDTQYF

j_call: TRBJ1-5
v_call: TRBV4-3
cdr3_aa: CASSYSRVSNQPQHF

j_call: TRBJ2-1
v_call: TRBV7-7
cdr3_aa: CASSLAGTGELNEQFF

j_call: TRBJ2-7
v_call: TRBV7-2
cdr3_aa: CASSIPDRAVHEQYF

j_call: TRBJ2-3
v_call: TRBV18
cdr3_aa: CASSPRLASTTDTQYF

j_call: TRBJ2-3
v_call: TRBV29-1
cdr3_aa: CSVDPGSTDTQYF

j_call: TRBJ2-5
v_call: TRBV12-3/TRBV12-4
cdr3_aa: CASSNRGRRQETQYF

j_call: TRBJ2-1
v_call: TRBV20-1
cdr3_aa: CSALRPPGSYNEQFF

j_call: TRBJ1-4
v_call: TRBV20-1
cdr3_aa: CSARERARQAYNEKLFF

j_call: TRBJ2-1
v_call: TRBV7-2
cdr3_aa: CASSLGSGGHNEQFF

j_call: TRBJ2-2
v_call: TRBV6-6
cdr3_aa: CASSPSYTGELFF

j_call: TRBJ1-2
v_call: TRBV6-2/TRBV6-3
cdr3_aa: CASSTRTGDPDGYTF